This is a list of T cell receptor beta chains from one sample in a study of blood T cell repertoires in COVID-19. Using immunoSEQ multiplex PCR, the repertoire was profiled, and TCRdb retains in-frame clones only, with some absent. In the table there are around 300,000 clones, around nine tenths of which are singletons. The material sequenced was PBMCs or T cells enriched from blood (not recorded which). The receptors were gathered from a woman aged 30 to 39 who had recovered from COVID-19. Each CDR3 is given with its conserved first and last residue. The D gene is left open where the match is weak. Size is stated for part of the rows, as once, few or many counts, or as a class when the clone is expanded.

clone size	D gene	V gene	J gene	CDR3 protein	CDR3 DNA
NA	TRBD1	TRBV7-9	TRBJ1-4	CASELGQGDEKLFF	TGTGCCAGCGAACTAGGACAGGGCGACGAAAAACTGTTTTTT
few	NA	TRBV27	TRBJ1-1	CASITRLGRESEAFF	TGTGCCAGCATAACCAGGTTGGGGCGCGAGTCTGAAGCTTTCTTT
NA	NA	TRBV2	TRBJ1-2	CASSDHGRALTEGYTF	TGTGCCAGCAGTGATCATGGCAGGGCATTGACGGAGGGCTACACCTTC
NA	NA	TRBV5-1	TRBJ1-2	CASSSLSRGSGYTF	TGCGCCAGCAGCTCCCTAAGCCGCGGCAGCGGCTACACCTTC
NA	TRBD2	TRBV29-1	TRBJ2-5	CSAITGTSGGRTQYF	TGCAGCGCAATAACCGGGACTAGCGGGGGTCGGACCCAGTACTTC
NA	NA	TRBV5-1	TRBJ2-1	CASSLDGVGTYNEQFF	TGCGCCAGCAGCTTGGACGGGGTAGGCACCTACAATGAGCAGTTCTTC
NA	TRBD2	TRBV6-1	TRBJ2-3	CASSDHLAGEGDTQYF	TGTGCCAGCAGTGACCACTTAGCGGGAGAAGGAGATACGCAGTATTTT
NA	TRBD2	TRBV2	TRBJ2-7	CASSWTSGSYEQYF	TGTGCCAGCAGTTGGACTAGCGGGAGCTACGAGCAGTACTTC
NA	NA	TRBV5-1	TRBJ2-2	CASSLQVGHRELFF	TGCGCCAGCAGCCTCCAAGTCGGACACCGGGAGCTGTTTTTT
once	NA	TRBV6-5	TRBJ2-7	CASSYERRSEQYF	TGTGCCAGCAGTTACGAGCGGCGCTCCGAGCAGTACTTC
NA	NA	TRBV19	TRBJ2-7	CASSQIGSGLYYEQYF	TGTGCCAGTAGTCAGATAGGTAGCGGTCTATATTACGAGCAGTACTTC
NA	TRBD2	TRBV9	TRBJ2-1	CASSAGLSGRREQFF	TGTGCCAGCAGCGCTGGCCTTAGCGGGAGGCGAGAGCAGTTCTTC
few	NA	TRBV19	TRBJ2-7	CASKDYLGEQYF	TGTGCCAGTAAGGACTACCTGGGCGAGCAGTACTTC
NA	TRBD1	TRBV15	TRBJ1-5	CATSRPETGPNQPQHF	TGTGCCACCAGCAGACCTGAGACAGGGCCTAATCAGCCCCAGCATTTT
NA	TRBD2	TRBV27	TRBJ2-2	CASSLGGGTGELFF	TGTGCCAGCAGTTTAGGCGGGGGGACCGGGGAGCTGTTTTTT
NA	TRBD1	TRBV5-1	TRBJ1-6	CASSRDRFSYNSPLHF	TGCGCCAGCAGCCGGGACAGATTCTCCTATAATTCACCCCTCCACTTT
NA	NA	TRBV5-1	TRBJ2-7	CASSLQVYSYEQYF	TGCGCCAGCAGCTTACAGGTATACTCCTACGAGCAGTACTTC
NA	NA	TRBV4-2	TRBJ2-1	CASSQAGGSGEQFF	TGTGCCAGCAGCCAAGCGGGCGGGTCGGGCGAGCAGTTCTTC
NA	TRBD1	TRBV19	TRBJ1-5	CASTAGRQGAKGNQPQHF	TGTGCCAGTACCGCTGGGAGACAGGGGGCGAAGGGCAATCAGCCCCAGCATTTT
NA	TRBD1	TRBV2	TRBJ2-1	CASKGQGWEQFF	TGTGCCAGCAAGGGACAGGGGTGGGAGCAGTTCTTC
NA	NA	TRBV11-2	TRBJ2-1	CASSQTGNYNEQFF	TGTGCCAGCAGCCAAACAGGGAACTACAATGAGCAGTTCTTC
NA	TRBD1	TRBV4-1	TRBJ2-2	CASSQRTGAAGELFF	TGCGCCAGCAGCCAACGGACAGGGGCGGCCGGGGAGCTGTTTTTT
NA	TRBD1	TRBV3-1/TRBV3-2	TRBJ1-4	CASSQVGQGIWSEKLFF	TGTGCCAGCAGCCAAGTGGGACAGGGTATCTGGAGTGAAAAACTGTTTTTT
once	TRBD1	TRBV5-6	TRBJ1-4	CASSLYILRQGENEKLFF	TGTGCCAGCAGCCTCTATATATTAAGACAGGGTGAGAATGAAAAACTGTTTTTT
NA	NA	TRBV19	TRBJ1-2	CASSRSEGYGYTF	TGTGCCAGTAGTAGGTCTGAGGGTTATGGCTACACCTTC
NA	NA	TRBV27	TRBJ2-6	CATGSSGANVLTF	TGTGCCACGGGAAGCTCTGGGGCCAACGTCCTGACTTTC
NA	TRBD2	TRBV3-1/TRBV3-2	TRBJ2-1	CASSHRIAGVKDEQFF	TGTGCCAGCAGCCACCGAATAGCGGGAGTTAAGGATGAGCAGTTCTTC
NA	TRBD1	TRBV7-6	TRBJ1-1	CASSLPGQGNTEAFF	TGTGCCAGCAGCTTGCCGGGACAGGGGAACACTGAAGCTTTCTTT
NA	NA	TRBV9	TRBJ1-2	CASRTKGDPYGYTF	TGTGCCAGCAGGACTAAGGGCGACCCCTATGGCTACACCTTC
NA	TRBD1	TRBV7-9	TRBJ2-7	CASSFPTGMAYEQYF	TGTGCCAGCAGCTTCCCGACAGGGATGGCCTACGAGCAGTACTTC
NA	TRBD1	TRBV19	TRBJ2-3	CASTRGQGHRLDTQYF	TGTGCCAGTACGAGAGGACAGGGTCACCGTTTGGATACGCAGTATTTT
few	TRBD2	TRBV4-1	TRBJ2-1	CASSQSAGSLYNEQFF	TGCGCCAGCAGCCAATCAGCGGGGAGCCTTTACAATGAGCAGTTCTTC
NA	NA	TRBV7-2	TRBJ1-1	CASSFRTANTEAFF	TGTGCCAGCAGCTTTAGGACAGCAAACACTGAAGCTTTCTTT
NA	NA	TRBV11-2	TRBJ2-3	CASSLGTLTSTDTQYF	TGTGCCAGCAGCTTAGGGACACTTACTAGCACAGATACGCAGTATTTT
NA	TRBD2	TRBV6-5	TRBJ2-2	CASKRSGRDGELFF	TGTGCCAGCAAGAGAAGCGGGAGGGACGGGGAGCTGTTTTTT
NA	TRBD1	TRBV7-2	TRBJ2-7	CASRVGQGGTYEQYF	TGTGCCAGCAGAGTTGGACAGGGTGGCACCTACGAGCAGTACTTC
NA	TRBD1	TRBV28	TRBJ2-2	CASSRTGIRIAGTGELFF	TGTGCCAGCAGTCGGACAGGAATAAGAATCGCCGGAACCGGGGAGCTGTTTTTT